This T cell receptor (beta chain) derives from a study of cytomegalovirus exposure and HLA in healthy donors. The PCR had 60 Vbeta and 13 Jbeta primers. The repertoire was sequenced with immunoSEQ multiplex PCR; TCRdb's copy has only in-frame clones and lacks some. This sample's table has fewer than 200,000 clones. A word on this clone: Its antigen remains unidentified.

Findings of the study overall: Reports indicate that TCR beta sequences accurately predicted the HLA-A and HLA-B alleles of most subjects.

The V and J ends lost 8 bases and 0 bases, in that order; junction bases with no gene match: 8. Germline assignment: CDR1 LNHDA and CDR2 SQIVND (reference sequence). The CDR3 totals 16 residues. V is TRBV19 and J is TRBJ1-5; 9 positions agree with TRBD1. Material: PBMCs. The receptor comes from a man aged 30 to 45 in good health and CMV-seronegative. This CDR3 reads CASCDRGGNSNQPQHF. The CDR3 bases are TGTGCCAGTTGTGACAGGGGGGGAAATAGCAATCAGCCCCAGCATTTT.